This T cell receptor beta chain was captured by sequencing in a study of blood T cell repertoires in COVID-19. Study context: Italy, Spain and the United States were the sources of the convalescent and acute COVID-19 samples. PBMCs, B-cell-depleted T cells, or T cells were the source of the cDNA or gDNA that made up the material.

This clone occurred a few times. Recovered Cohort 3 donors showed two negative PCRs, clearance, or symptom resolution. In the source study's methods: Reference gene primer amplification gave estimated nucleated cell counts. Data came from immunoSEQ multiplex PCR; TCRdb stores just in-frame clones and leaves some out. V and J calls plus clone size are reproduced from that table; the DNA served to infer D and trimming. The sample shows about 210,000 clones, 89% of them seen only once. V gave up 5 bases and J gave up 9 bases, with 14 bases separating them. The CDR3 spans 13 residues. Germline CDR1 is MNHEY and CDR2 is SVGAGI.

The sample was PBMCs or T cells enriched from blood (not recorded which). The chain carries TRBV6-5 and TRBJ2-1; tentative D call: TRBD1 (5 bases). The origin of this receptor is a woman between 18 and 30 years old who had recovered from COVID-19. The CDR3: CASSQPATVEQFF. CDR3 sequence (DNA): TGTGCCAGCAGTCAACCCGCGACAGTTGAGCAGTTCTTC.